This entry is about one T cell receptor beta chain. Investigators isolated RNA and reverse transcribed it into cDNA to act as the sequencing template. The method was immunoSEQ multiplex PCR; TCRdb's version includes in-frame clones alone and lacks a portion of them. The sample contains 65,000 to 70,000 clones, approximately 60% of which appear only once. The data belong to a study of CD8+ T cells in alopecia areata. Trimming removed 2 bases from V and 4 bases from J; junction bases left unmatched: 5. This CDR3 has 14 residues. Germline V gene sequence: CDR1 GTSNPN, CDR2 SVGIG (reference sequence). Source: CD8+ T cells sorted from blood, taken at week 0. The clonotype was recovered from a human donor with alopecia areata. The J gene is TRBJ2-7, the V gene TRBV30; 10 nucleotides agree with TRBD1. CDR3 in amino acids: CAWSTGQGSYEQYF. The DNA of the CDR3 is TGTGCCTGGAGTACGGGACAGGGGTCATACGAGCAGTACTTC.